The rows below give T cell receptor beta chains drawn from one sample of a study of T cells in localized non-small cell lung cancer. Assay used: immunoSEQ multiplex PCR; TCRdb lists only in-frame clones, some missing. The table lists 23,000 or so clones, around 90% of them singletons. Source: peripheral blood mononuclear cells, taken before any cancer treatment. The receptors were gathered from a male donor aged 60 or older with stage II lung adenocarcinoma. The conserved cysteine and the conserved F or W are not part of the CDR3 here. The D gene is left open where the match is weak.

>TRBD2|TRBV11-3
ASSTTSGLYNEQF
>NA|TRBV7-9
ASSFAVVTDTQY
>NA|TRBV27
ASSSTRGATNEKLF
>TRBD1|TRBV6-5
ASSYFGTANYGYT
>NA|TRBV25-1
ASSARTKGEYQETQY
>NA|TRBV21-1
ASSLAGGWNNEQF
>NA|TRBV6-5
ASSRSHNSPLH
>TRBD2|TRBV7-3
ASSSSGREGNEQF
>TRBD1|TRBV5-1
ASTQGGGLLGTEAF
>NA|TRBV5-1
ASSYARGAYMNTQY
>NA|TRBV5-1
ASSNAVADEQY
>NA|TRBV7-8
ASTLTGDWRTGELF
>NA|TRBV29-1
SVGAGETQY
>NA|TRBV7-2
ASSLDVVWGDTQY